Listed here are 30 T cell receptor beta chains from one sample, sequenced in a study of blood T cell repertoires in COVID-19. Generated by immunoSEQ multiplex PCR, the TCRdb table keeps only in-frame clones and is missing some. The sample has tens of thousands of clones; about 80% are singletons. The sequenced sample consisted of peripheral blood. Receptors were obtained from a man in his sixties with active or convalescent COVID-19.

The chain has TRBV19 and TRBJ2-7; TRBD2 might be the D (6 bases). This CDR3 has 15 residues. The V end was cut by 1 base, the J end by 4 bases, with 14 bases between. CDR1 is LNHDA and CDR2 is SQIVND in the germline V gene (reference sequence). The CDR3 reads CASSIVGGSGYEQYF. In DNA, the CDR3 is TGTGCCAGTAGTATAGTAGGAGGGAGCGGATACGAGCAGTACTTC.

The chain uses TRBV5-1 and TRBJ2-1; D might be TRBD2 (7 bases). Germline CDR1 reads SGHRS; CDR2 reads YFSETQ. This CDR3 contains 16 residues. Trimming left V 0 bases short and J 3 bases short, with 13 bases between. The CDR3 sequence: CASSLVAGAIYNEQFF. CDR3 sequence (DNA): TGCGCCAGCAGCTTGGTGGCGGGGGCAATCTACAATGAGCAGTTCTTC.

This rearrangement joins TRBV29-1 to TRBJ2-3, with D maybe TRBD1 (7 bases). CDR1 SQVTM and CDR2 ANQGSEA come from the germline V gene. Trimming left V 0 bases short and J 5 bases short, with 15 bases between. This CDR3 is built from 15 residues. CDR3 loop: CSVEDRTGEVDTQYF. CDR3 DNA sequence: TGCAGCGTTGAAGATAGAACAGGGGAGGTAGATACGCAGTATTTT.

The CDR3 DNA reads as TGTGCCAGCAGCCCCACCCCCGGGGGAGGTCAGCCCCAGCATTTT. It is translated as CASSPTPGGGQPQHF. This chain joins TRBV7-2 and TRBJ1-5; tentatively, D is TRBD1 (5 bases). CDR1 is SGHTA and CDR2 is FQGNSA in the germline V gene. This CDR3 is built from 15 residues. Trimming shortened V by 5 bases and J by 6 bases, and 17 bases separated the two germline ends.

This chain joins TRBV18 and TRBJ1-2; 10 bases fit TRBD1. Trimming took 5 bases from V and 4 from J; bases not matched to a gene: 4. CDR1 and CDR2 from the germline V gene are KGHSH and LQKENI. The CDR3 contains 14 residues. This CDR3 is CASSTRTGGYGYTF. CDR3 sequence (DNA): TGTGCCAGCTCAACTAGGACAGGGGGCTATGGCTACACCTTC. Combining the CDR3 with reference TRBV18 and TRBJ1-2 gives the whole variable domain NAGVMQNPRHLVRRRGQEARLRCSPMKGHSHVYWYRQLPEEGLKFMVYLQKENIIDESGMPKERFSAEFPKEGPSILRIQQVVRGDSAAYFCASSTRTGGYGYTFGSGTRLTVV.

This clone came up a few times. The V and J genes are TRBV19 and TRBJ1-5, with 9 bases identical to TRBD1. The CDR3 contains 15 residues. Per germline, CDR1 LNHDA and CDR2 SQIVND (reference sequence). V trimming: 0 bases; J trimming: 6 bases; junction bases outside the gene matches: 3. The CDR3 is CASSIDDRGFQPQHF. CDR3 DNA sequence: TGTGCCAGTAGTATAGATGACAGGGGGTTTCAGCCCCAGCATTTT.

In this sample, this clone turned up a few times. The gene calls are TRBV12-3 or TRBV12-4 and TRBJ1-5, with D maybe TRBD1 (5 bases). V was clipped by 1 base and J by 6 bases, with 7 bases between them. The CDR3 totals 13 residues. The CDR3 region is CASSLVRGQPQHF. CDR3 nucleotide sequence: TGTGCCAGCAGTTTAGTAAGGGGTCAGCCCCAGCATTTT.

This chain joins TRBV19 and TRBJ2-6; 10 nucleotides align to TRBD1. The CDR3 is made up of 20 amino acids. Germline CDR1 LNHDA, CDR2 SQIVND (reference sequence). With 0 bases clipped from V and 4 bases from J, the junction kept 12 bases outside the gene matches. CDR3 residues: CASSIDLSPGTGVGANVLTF. The CDR3 nucleotides read TGTGCCAGTAGTATAGATCTGTCCCCCGGGACAGGGGTGGGGGCCAACGTCCTGACTTTC.

Judged by abundance, this clone is medium-sized. This rearrangement joins TRBV7-3 to TRBJ2-1; TRBD2 matches at 12 bases. The CDR3 runs 18 residues. V lost 0 bases and J lost 6; bases outside the gene matches: 9. Germline V gene data show CDR1 as SGHTA and CDR2 as FQGTGA. This CDR3 is CASSLTLLAGGEINEQFF. CDR3 DNA sequence: TGTGCCAGCAGCTTAACGTTACTAGCGGGGGGCGAAATCAATGAGCAGTTCTTC.

The chain joins TRBV28 to TRBJ2-5; a possible D gene is TRBD2 (6 bases). The CDR3 length is 12 residues. In germline, CDR1 is MDHEN, CDR2 SYDVKM. V was shortened by 6 bases and J by 4 bases, with 9 bases between the two germline ends. The CDR3 coding sequence is TGTGCCAGCAGGCGGGACCGAGAGACCCAGTACTTC. This translates into CASRRDRETQYF.

The rearrangement links TRBV5-6 to TRBJ2-5, with D perhaps matching TRBD2 (5 bases). V shed 0 bases and J shed 2 bases, with 11 bases lying between them. The CDR3 totals 15 residues. Looked up from germline, CDR1 is SGHDT and CDR2 is YYEEEE. The CDR3 spells CASSLASGNQETQYF. CDR3 in DNA: TGTGCCAGCAGCTTGGCGAGCGGAAATCAAGAGACCCAGTACTTC.

The gene calls are TRBV29-1 and TRBJ2-5; 7 nucleotides align to TRBD1. CDR1 SQVTM and CDR2 ANQGSEA come from the germline V gene. The J segment lost 5 bases and the V segment lost 6 bases, leaving 6 bases of the junction unmatched. The CDR3 runs to 12 residues. CDR3 region: CSVSDRLETQYF. CDR3 sequence (DNA): TGCAGCGTGTCGGACAGGCTGGAGACCCAGTACTTC. Together with reference TRBV29-1 and TRBJ2-5, the CDR3 gives the full variable domain: SAVISQKPSRDICQRGTSLTIQCQVDSQVTMMFWYRQQPGQSLTLIATANQGSEATYESGFVIDKFPISRPNLTFSTLTVSNMSPEDSSIYLCSVSDRLETQYFGPGTRLLVL.

DNA of the CDR3: TGCGCCAGCAGCTCCCGGACTAGCGGCTCCTACGAGCAGTACTTC. Protein product: CASSSRTSGSYEQYF. This chain links TRBV5-1 with TRBJ2-7, with 10 bases fitting TRBD2. The CDR3 consists of 15 residues. The V segment lost 3 bases and the J segment 0 bases; nucleotides outside the gene matches: 3. CDR1 is SGHRS and CDR2 is YFSETQ in the germline V gene. Filled out from reference TRBV5-1 and TRBJ2-7, the complete variable domain reads KAGVTQTPRYLIKTRGQQVTLSCSPISGHRSVSWYQQTPGQGLQFLFEYFSETQRNKGNFPGRFSGRQFSNSRSEMNVSTLELGDSALYLCASSSRTSGSYEQYFGPGTRLTVT.

The chain has TRBV11-1 and TRBJ2-2; D may be TRBD2 (6 bases). Germline values: CDR1 SGHAT, CDR2 FQDESV (reference sequence). The ends were cut back, 7 bases at V and 1 base at J, with 13 bases in the middle. The CDR3 extends over 15 amino acids. CDR3 region: CASTMPGGNTGELFF. DNA for the CDR3: TGTGCCAGCACCATGCCCGGGGGGAACACCGGGGAGCTGTTTTTT.

The chain combines TRBV4-2 with TRBJ1-1, with D perhaps TRBD1 (5 bases). There are 15 residues in the CDR3. V was shortened by 0 bases and J by 4 bases, with 12 bases between the two germline ends. Germline assignment: CDR1 LGHNA and CDR2 YNFKEQ. CDR3 in amino acids: CASSQEGDSTTEAFF. In DNA, the CDR3 is TGTGCCAGCAGCCAAGAGGGTGACAGTACCACTGAAGCTTTCTTT.

V is TRBV21-1 and J is TRBJ2-7; the table gives TRBD1 as D, unverified against the DNA. TRBV21-1 is deemed a pseudogene. This CDR3 has 15 amino acids. The CDR3 sequence is CASSKRTGGASEQYF. The DNA of the CDR3 is TGTGCCAGCAGCAAGCGGACAGGGGGCGCGTCCGAGCAGTACTTC.

The chain couples TRBV25-1 to TRBJ1-2, with D possibly being TRBD1 (5 bases). Per the germline V gene, CDR1 is MGHDK and CDR2 is SYGVNS. Trimming shortened V by 6 bases and J by 0 bases, and 14 bases separated the two germline ends. The CDR3 consists of 15 residues. CDR3 sequence: CASSHPGGANYGYTF. CDR3 nucleotides: TGTGCCAGCAGCCATCCCGGGGGAGCTAACTATGGCTACACCTTC.

The V call is TRBV14, the J call TRBJ2-3; 12 nucleotides agree with TRBD2. Germline CDR1 SGHDN, CDR2 FVKESK. With 0 bases clipped from V and 4 bases from J, the junction kept 2 bases outside the gene matches. The CDR3 is 16 amino acids. As DNA, the CDR3 is TGTGCCAGCAGCCAAGACAGGACTAGCGGGGCAGATACGCAGTATTTT. Amino acids: CASSQDRTSGADTQYF.

This clone occurred many times. The chain uses TRBV5-6 and TRBJ1-2; TRBD1 matches 8 bases. Germline CDR1 is SGHDT and CDR2 is YYEEEE. V was pared by 4 bases and J by 4 bases, with 3 bases of the junction left unmatched. The CDR3 is 13 amino acids. CDR3 DNA sequence: TGTGCCAGCAGCGGGGGACAGGTCTATGGCTACACCTTC. The encoded protein is CASSGGQVYGYTF.

The rearrangement links TRBV6-6 to TRBJ2-1; D is ambiguous. The length of the CDR3 is 11 residues. CDR1 and CDR2 from the germline V gene are MNHNY and SVGAGI (reference sequence). V was pared by 6 bases and J by 9 bases, with 9 bases between. DNA of the CDR3: TGTGCCAGCAGGCGCGGCGTTGAGCAGTTCTTC. It encodes CASRRGVEQFF.

This chain uses TRBV4-2 with TRBJ2-7, with D possibly TRBD2 on 6 matching bases. Trimming took off 1 base at V and 2 bases at J, with 12 bases between the two ends. The V gene's germline CDR1 is LGHNA and CDR2 YNFKEQ. The CDR3 length is 15 residues. CDR3 in amino acids: CASSQVLASAYEQYF. The CDR3 DNA follows: TGTGCCAGCAGCCAAGTTTTGGCTAGCGCCTACGAGCAGTACTTC.

This clone has a handful of counts. V gene TRBV7-8 combines with J gene TRBJ1-5; 9 positions match TRBD1. The CDR3 runs 15 residues. Germline V lookup: CDR1 SGHVS, CDR2 FQNEAQ. Trimming at V came to 2 bases and at J to 6 bases, leaving 5 bases not matched to a gene. The CDR3 nucleotides read TGTGCCAGCAGCTTACAGACAGGGGGAAGTCAGCCCCAGCATTTT. This gives the protein CASSLQTGGSQPQHF. The entire variable domain, with the rest obtained from reference TRBV7-8 and TRBJ1-5, is as follows: GAGVSQSPRYKVAKRGQDVALRCDPISGHVSLFWYQQALGQGPEFLTYFQNEAQLDKSGLPSDRFFAERPEGSVSTLKIQRTQQEDSAVYLCASSLQTGGSQPQHFGDGTRLSIL.

The chain combines TRBV3-1 (or the pseudogene TRBV3-2) with TRBJ1-5, with D maybe TRBD1 (5 bases). This CDR3 has 14 amino acids. V was cut by 1 base and J by 4 bases, with 8 bases left in between. The germline gives CDR1 LGHDT, CDR2 YNNKEL (reference sequence). The CDR3 is CASSQGTINQPQHF. For the CDR3, the DNA is TGTGCCAGCAGCCAAGGGACAATTAATCAGCCCCAGCATTTT.

DNA of the CDR3: TGTGCCAGCAGCTTAGTATTCTCGCCAGGGGGGTACACCTTC. It codes for CASSLVFSPGGYTF. This chain links TRBV7-2 with TRBJ1-2, with TRBD1 matching over 7 bases. The germline V gene encodes CDR1 SGHTA and CDR2 FQGNSA. Germline trimming cut 1 base from V and 11 bases from J; bases unmatched to any gene: 10. This CDR3 is 14 amino acids long.

CDR3 sequence: CASTSWVGQGDTEAFF. The CDR3 bases are TGTGCCAGTACCTCGTGGGTCGGGCAGGGTGACACTGAAGCTTTCTTT. V gene TRBV19 combines with J gene TRBJ1-1; maybe TRBD1 (5 bases). The CDR3 has 16 residues. Germline V gene data show CDR1 as LNHDA and CDR2 as SQIVND (reference sequence). Trimming cost V 7 bases and J 3 bases, with 21 bases left between them.

The rearrangement uses TRBV2 and TRBJ2-6, with 7 bases matching TRBD1. J lost 0 bases, V lost 8 bases, and 4 bases had no gene match. Germline CDR1 SNHLY, CDR2 FYNNEI. The CDR3 runs 15 residues. CDR3 region: CASGTVTSGANVLTF. CDR3 bases: TGTGCCAGCGGGACAGTCACCTCTGGGGCCAACGTCCTGACTTTC.

This CDR3 is CASSGGTSGGLRQFF. The DNA for the CDR3 is TGTGCCAGCAGTGGTGGGACTAGCGGGGGCCTCCGTCAGTTCTTC. This rearrangement joins TRBV2 to TRBJ2-1; TRBD2 aligns across 14 bases. The CDR3 totals 15 residues. V was pared by 4 bases and J by 13 bases, with 9 bases of the junction left unmatched. Per the germline V gene, CDR1 is SNHLY and CDR2 is FYNNEI.

V and J are TRBV18 and TRBJ1-1; tentatively, D is TRBD1 (5 bases). V dropped 2 bases and J dropped 5 bases, with 9 bases sitting between them. This CDR3 has 13 residues. Germline V gene data show CDR1 as KGHSH and CDR2 as LQKENI. In nucleotides, the CDR3 is TGTGCCAGCTCACCAACGGGGGGGACTGAAGCTTTCTTT. Protein sequence: CASSPTGGTEAFF. Complete variable domain (other parts from reference TRBV18 and TRBJ1-1): NAGVMQNPRHLVRRRGQEARLRCSPMKGHSHVYWYRQLPEEGLKFMVYLQKENIIDESGMPKERFSAEFPKEGPSILRIQQVVRGDSAAYFCASSPTGGTEAFFGQGTRLTVV.

The chain combines TRBV10-3 with TRBJ1-3; the D gene is possibly TRBD1 (5 bases). Per the germline V gene, CDR1 is ENHRY and CDR2 is SYGVKD. Trimming removed 6 bases from V and 1 base from J, with 10 bases in between. The length of the CDR3 is 14 residues. The CDR3 bases are TGTGCCATCAGCGACAGAAAGTCTGGAAACACCATATATTTT. It specifies CAISDRKSGNTIYF.

This clone was seen a handful of times. The chain employs TRBV3-1 (or the pseudogene TRBV3-2) and TRBJ1-1; maybe TRBD1 (6 bases). Germline V gives CDR1 LGHDT, CDR2 YNNKEL (reference sequence). Trimming removed 3 bases from V and 5 bases from J, with 16 bases in between. The CDR3 is 15 amino acids. This chain's CDR3 is CASSQVPRGWTEAFF. CDR3 DNA sequence: TGTGCCAGCAGCCAGGTCCCCAGGGGTTGGACTGAAGCTTTCTTT.